This TCR beta chain was observed in a study of graft-versus-host responses after intestinal transplantation (dated by TCRdb to about 2021). About the study as a whole: Recipients received multivisceral, liver-intestinal, or isolated intestinal transplants. Graft-versus-host and host-versus-graft alloreactive T cell clones were tracked in the graft, circulation and bone marrow after intestinal transplantation using bulk TCR-beta CDR3 sequencing. Samples from a few later patients were sequenced in-house on an Illumina MiSeq with MiXCR processing rather than by the commercial service. Alloreactive clones were identified by sequencing pre-transplant mixed lymphocyte reaction products and comparing these products with unstimulated pre-transplant donor and recipient T cells. A peak of at least 4% donor T cells among recipient peripheral blood mononuclear cells was the definition used for donor T cell macrochimerism. A cohort of under 30 intestinal transplant recipients, including one retransplant, was enrolled, and a few patients lacking pretransplant specimens were excluded. All recipients received anti-thymocyte globulin induction followed by maintenance tacrolimus and steroids for 3 to 4 years.

The CDR3 spans 13 residues, from the cysteine through the phenylalanine. The read is trimmed to its CDR3 DNA, 39 bases read in frame from base 1. V was cut back by 10 bases and J by 4 bases, leaving a gap of 14 bases between them. Sequences ENHRY (CDR1) and SYGVKD (CDR2) are obtained from the germline V gene. The paper's findings and limits, for the study overall: The conclusions were limited by the relatively low number and heterogeneity of the intestinal transplant patients. GvH clones were detected in recipient bone marrow, and some appeared earlier in ileal mucosa or blood, consistent with an intestinal mucosal origin. In the allografts of patients with donor T cell macrochimerism, GvH to HvG T cell clonal ratios were high. Early after transplant, peak levels of circulating GvH clones were associated with declines in HvG clones.

This specimen's time point label, per the study, means: cells obtained before transplantation from donor or recipient. CD3+CD4+ and CD3+CD8+ populations were FACS-sorted from unstimulated pre-transplant donor and recipient cells taken from spleen or lymph nodes. The library was generated by the immunoSEQ multiplex PCR assay. For most patients, genomic DNA was isolated using the Qiagen DNeasy Blood and Tissue Kit and was shipped frozen to Adaptive Biotechnologies for TCR sequencing. Adaptive Biotechnologies carried out high-throughput TCR-beta CDR3 sequencing of genomic DNA for most patients. In the original analysis: TCR sequencing data were retrieved from Adaptive's ImmunoSEQ software for about 17 patients, whereas a few other patients were processed with MiXCR and VDJtools. To correct CD4 versus CD8 sorting errors, sequences present in both subsets at a frequency ratio below 5:1 were removed. CDR3 nucleotide sequences shared by donor and recipient were removed because the origin of these sequences could not be assigned. To be classed as alloreactive, a clone needed at least 2-fold expansion over unstimulated cells and a minimum CFSE-low frequency of 0.002% (template counts) or 0.001% (read counts). Clones were considered mappable if detected in sequenced pre-transplant spleen, lymph node, or MLR CFSE-low populations of the donor or recipient. The cumulative frequency of alloreactive clones was calculated as a percentage of all sequences, weighted by copy number. TCRdb obtained this table from immuneACCESS and retained in-frame rearrangements with V and J assigned. These tables miss some clones; where compared with another copy, unresolved V genes account for less than half of the shortfall, and the remainder is unexplained. V, J and clone size are taken as reported in that table, and D and trimming were inferred from the DNA itself. A total of tens of thousands of clones appear in this sample, about 94% of them only once. Clones ranked in the top ten supply about 0.38% of the sample.

In the case of this clone: Its antigen remains undetermined. Within one base of it there is no much larger clone, and no base qualities were kept.

The receptor was derived from a human donor who was the organ donor for an intestinal transplant. The chain joins TRBV10-3 to TRBJ1-5; D gene: possibly TRBD1, on 5 matching bases. The specimen was unstimulated CD4+ T cells sorted from spleen or lymph node cells, collected before transplant. DNA sequence: TGTGCCACGCAAATCGACAGAAATCAGCCCCAGCATTTT. Its protein reads: CATQIDRNQPQHF.